The source of this T cell receptor beta chain is a study of shared clonotypes between healthy human individuals. Study conclusions and caveats: Researchers sampled only blood; tissue repertoires likely differ. The four-donor shared clonotypes exceeded non-shared clonotypes in generation probability, with non-shared ones scoring lower.

The germline V and J ends were trimmed by 2 bases and 5 bases, with 7 bases remaining between them. Germline V gene data show CDR1 as KGHSH and CDR2 as LQKENI. This CDR3 spans 13 amino acids. A word on this clone: No antigen is known for it. This sample also contains other DNA sequences that code for the same CDR3.

Study processing details: Sequence data from immunoSEQ were junction-only and lacked quality scores; consequently, filtering differed. The table came from immunoSEQ multiplex PCR; TCRdb's copy has only in-frame clones and leaves some out. D and trimming were read from the DNA, whereas the V and J calls and clone size are those reported in that table. The sample lists about 1 million clones; more than 75% were seen once. This sequence was found in a man in his late teens or twenties in good health. Some clones in this sample may be carry-over from other donors' samples. The genes are TRBV18 and TRBJ1-5; D might be TRBD1 (5 bases). Sequencing input: memory CD4+ T cells from PBMCs. Regarding subset: CD45RA-negative fraction. The CDR3 DNA sequence: TGTGCCAGCTCACCATCGGGGGATCAGCCCCAGCATTTT. It is translated as CASSPSGDQPQHF.